These 15 T cell receptor beta chains were all obtained from the same sample, sequenced in a study of tumor and adjacent non-tumor tissue in lung cancer. This sample's RNA came from whole unsorted tissue. Three rounds of nested PCR, following a modified ARM-PCR protocol, produced the TCRbeta library. TCRdb passed the multiplex PCR reads through MiXCR, listing each CDR3 protein once. This sample has over 110,000 distinct CDR3 sequences, with around 60% found just once. Sequencing was performed on lung tumor tissue. The receptors derive from a man in his sixties with small cell lung cancer.

Details on this clonotype: A much larger clone is a single base away; this may be a read error. The rearrangement joins TRBV6-5 to TRBJ1-1; D is perhaps TRBD1 (6 bases). CDR3 length equals 14 residues. V dropped 5 bases and J dropped 7 bases, with 17 bases sitting between them. The germline V gene encodes CDR1 MNHEY and CDR2 SVGAGI. For the CDR3, the DNA is TGTGCCAGCAGTCACAACCTCGGGGACAATGAAGCTTTCTTT. Translated: CASSHNLGDNEAFF.

There are many counts of this clonotype. The chain links TRBV20-1 to TRBJ2-1; no firm D call. Deletions cut 3 bases from V and 2 bases from J, with 14 bases between. The CDR3 is made up of 15 amino acids. CDR1 and CDR2 from the germline V gene are DFQATT and SNEGSKA (reference sequence). The CDR3 region has the DNA TGCAGTGCTAGGTCGGTTAATGTGGCCTACAATGAGCAGTTCTTC. Translation: CSARSVNVAYNEQFF.

About this clonotype itself: Just one base apart from a much larger clone, this may be a read error. This sequence joins TRBV20-1 and TRBJ2-3; TRBD1 or TRBD2 may be the D gene (5 bases each). The V gene's germline CDR1 is DFQATT and CDR2 SNEGSKA (reference sequence). V was cut by 8 bases and J by 5 bases, with 14 bases left in between. This CDR3 spans 12 amino acids. The CDR3 DNA sequence: TGCAGTCTGGGGGAGTATAAAGATACGCAGTATTTT. Translating gives CSLGEYKDTQYF.

Notes on this clonotype: Given a much more abundant clone one base away, this may be a read error. J is TRBJ1-2 and V is TRBV29-1, with D perhaps TRBD1 (5 bases). Germline V gene sequence: CDR1 SQVTM, CDR2 ANQGSEA. The V end was cut by 8 bases, the J end by 8 bases, with 15 bases between. This CDR3 region has 11 residues. CDR3 nucleotides: TGCAGCTCTCGAGGAGGGGAGGGCTACACCTTC. It yields the protein CSSRGGEGYTF.

For this clonotype: At one of its ends the junction is not consistent with the germline gene, which may arise from a read error. The J gene is TRBJ2-2, the V gene TRBV29-1, with a possible D match to TRBD1 (8 bases). Germline CDR1 reads SQVTM; CDR2 reads ANQGSEA. The CDR3 has 12 residues. CDR3 region: CSADRASGELFF. In DNA form, the CDR3 reads TGCAGCGCGGACAGGGCAAGCGGGGAACTGTTTTTT.

This chain joins TRBV11-2 and TRBJ2-2; possible D gene TRBD1, 6 bases. The V end lost 1 base, the J end lost 9 bases, and 18 bases lay between the germline ends. Germline V CDR1 and CDR2: SGHAT, FQNNGV. The CDR3 is 16 amino acids. CDR3 bases: TGTGCCAGCAGCTTAGGCCTAGGGGGATACGCCTGGGAGCTGTTTTTT. It is translated as CASSLGLGGYAWELFF. Using reference TRBV11-2 and TRBJ2-2 for the parts outside the CDR3, the full variable domain is EAGVAQSPRYKIIEKRQSVAFWCNPISGHATLYWYQQILGQGPKLLIQFQNNGVVDDSQLPKDRFSAERLKGVDSTLKIQPAKLEDSAVYLCASSLGLGGYAWELFFGEGSRLTVL.

Worth noting for this clonotype: One end of the junction fails to match germline, which may point to a read error. The chain is built from TRBV5-1 and TRBJ2-3; 8 bases match TRBD2. Germline-derived CDR1 and CDR2 are SGHRS and YFSETQ. The CDR3 has 17 residues. The CDR3 here is CAISSGLAGHGTDTQYF. The CDR3 DNA follows: TGCGCCATCAGCTCCGGATTAGCGGGACACGGTACAGATACGCAGTATTTT.

This clonotype was seen more than once but under ten times. This chain joins TRBV12-3 or TRBV12-4 and TRBJ1-2; 8 bases match TRBD1. The CDR3 has 14 amino acids. Germline trimming cut 3 bases from V and 3 bases from J; bases unmatched to any gene: 3. CDR3 in amino acids: CASSFQGAYYGYTF. CDR3 sequence (DNA): TGTGCCAGCAGTTTCCAGGGGGCCTACTATGGCTACACCTTC.

As for this clonotype: A much larger clone is a single base away; this may be a read error. The J gene is TRBJ2-3, the V gene TRBV11-1; the D is unclear. Germline V gives CDR1 SGHAT, CDR2 FQDESV (reference sequence). The CDR3 has 11 residues. The CDR3 region has the DNA TGTGCCAACAGCTCGGACGGAGCGCAGTATTTT. This translates into CANSSDGAQYF.

The chain is built from TRBV12-3 or TRBV12-4 and TRBJ2-1, with 9 bases identical to TRBD1. V shed 8 bases and J 9 bases; nucleotides not matched to a gene: 14. CDR3 length: 15 residues. DNA of the CDR3: TGTGCCAGCTGCTTCGGGACAGGGTATAGTAGTGAGCAGTTCTTC. Residues: CASCFGTGYSSEQFF.

The chain uses TRBV20-1 and TRBJ1-1; 11 nucleotides agree with TRBD1. The CDR3 is 14 amino acids. The germline V gene encodes CDR1 DFQATT and CDR2 SNEGSKA (reference sequence). The chain's CDR3 is CTARGQGVNTEAFF. CDR3 in DNA: TGCACTGCACGGGGACAGGGGGTGAACACTGAAGCTTTCTTT.

The chain links TRBV11-2 to TRBJ1-1; unclear D gene. The CDR3 runs 11 residues. In germline, CDR1 is SGHAT, CDR2 FQNNGV. CDR3 residues: CANSLNTEAFF. CDR3 in DNA: TGTGCTAACAGCTTGAACACTGAAGCTTTCTTT.

As regards this clonotype: The junction departs from the called germline gene at one end, perhaps through a read error. The genes are TRBV10-2 and TRBJ1-1; maybe TRBD1 (5 bases). The CDR3 sequence is 14 residues long. Germline loops: CDR1 WSHSY, CDR2 SAAADI. The CDR3 nucleotides read TGCACCAGCAGTAAGTGGGGGGAGAACACTGAAACTTTCTTT. Protein sequence: CTSSKWGENTETFF.

The chain couples TRBV30 to TRBJ2-7, with D perhaps matching TRBD1 or TRBD2 (5 bases each). The germline CDR1 and CDR2 sequences are GTSNPN and SVGIG (reference sequence). V lost 1 base, J lost 4 bases, and 17 bases lay in between. The CDR3 loop spans 15 amino acids. CDR3: CAWSATRDGAYEQYV. In DNA, the CDR3 is TGTGCCTGGAGTGCGACTCGGGACGGTGCATACGAGCAGTACGTC.

This clonotype was observed a few times. An end of the junction differs from the germline gene, which may be a read error. The chain recombines TRBV11-2 with TRBJ2-2; D is ambiguous. The CDR3 extends over 13 amino acids. Looked up from germline, CDR1 is SGHAT and CDR2 is FQNNGV. The CDR3 DNA reads TGTGCCAGCAGCTTAGGGGTGGCCGTGGAGCTGTTTTTC. Protein sequence: CASSLGVAVELFF.